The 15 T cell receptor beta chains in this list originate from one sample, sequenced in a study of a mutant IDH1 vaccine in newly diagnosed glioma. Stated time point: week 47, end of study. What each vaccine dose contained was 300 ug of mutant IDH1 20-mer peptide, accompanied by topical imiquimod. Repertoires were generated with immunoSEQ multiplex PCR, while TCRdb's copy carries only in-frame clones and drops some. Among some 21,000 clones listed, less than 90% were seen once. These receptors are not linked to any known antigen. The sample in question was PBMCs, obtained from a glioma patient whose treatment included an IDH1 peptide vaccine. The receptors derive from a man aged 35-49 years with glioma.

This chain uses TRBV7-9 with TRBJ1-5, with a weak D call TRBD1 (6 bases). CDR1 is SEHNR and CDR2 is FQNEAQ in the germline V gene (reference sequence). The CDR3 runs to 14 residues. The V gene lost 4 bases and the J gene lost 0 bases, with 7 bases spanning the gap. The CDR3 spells CASSWTDSNQPQHF. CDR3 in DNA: TGTGCCAGCAGCTGGACAGATAGCAATCAGCCCCAGCATTTT.

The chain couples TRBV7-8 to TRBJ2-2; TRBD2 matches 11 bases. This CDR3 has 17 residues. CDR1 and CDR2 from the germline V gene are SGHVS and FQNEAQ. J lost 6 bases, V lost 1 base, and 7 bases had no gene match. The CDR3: CASSLGGLAGGSGELFF. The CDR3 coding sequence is TGTGCCAGCAGCTTAGGGGGCCTAGCGGGAGGCTCCGGGGAGCTGTTTTTT.

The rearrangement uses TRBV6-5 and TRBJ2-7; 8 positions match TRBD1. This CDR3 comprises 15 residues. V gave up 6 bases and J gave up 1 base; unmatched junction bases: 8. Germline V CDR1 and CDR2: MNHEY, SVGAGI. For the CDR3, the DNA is TGTGCCAGCAGGTCCGACAGGGGTGCATCCTACGAGCAGTACTTC. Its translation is CASRSDRGASYEQYF.

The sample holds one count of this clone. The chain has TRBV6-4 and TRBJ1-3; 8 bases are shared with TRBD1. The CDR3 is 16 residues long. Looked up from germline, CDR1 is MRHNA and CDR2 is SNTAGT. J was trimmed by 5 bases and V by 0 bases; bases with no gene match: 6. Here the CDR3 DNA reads TGTGCCAGCAGTGACTCCCTGGACAGGGAACGAAACACCATATATTTT. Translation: CASSDSLDRERNTIYF.

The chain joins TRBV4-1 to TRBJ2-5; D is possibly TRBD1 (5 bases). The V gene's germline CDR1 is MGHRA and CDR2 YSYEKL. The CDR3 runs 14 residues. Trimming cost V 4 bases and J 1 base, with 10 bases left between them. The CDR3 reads CASSPTVVQETQYF. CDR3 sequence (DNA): TGCGCCAGCAGCCCGACAGTGGTCCAAGAGACCCAGTACTTC.

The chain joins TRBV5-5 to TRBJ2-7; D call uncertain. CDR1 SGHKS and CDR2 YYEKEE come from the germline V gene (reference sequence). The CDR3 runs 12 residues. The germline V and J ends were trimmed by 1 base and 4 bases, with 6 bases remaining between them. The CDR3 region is CASSLWGYEQYF. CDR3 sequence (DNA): TGTGCCAGCAGCTTGTGGGGATACGAGCAGTACTTC.

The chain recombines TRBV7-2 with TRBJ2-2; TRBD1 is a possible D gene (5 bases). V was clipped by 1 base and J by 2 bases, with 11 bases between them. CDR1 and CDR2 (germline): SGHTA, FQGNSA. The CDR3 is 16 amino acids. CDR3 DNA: TGTGCCAGCAGCTTAGTTCCAGGGCTCAACACCGGGGAGCTGTTTTTT. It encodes CASSLVPGLNTGELFF.

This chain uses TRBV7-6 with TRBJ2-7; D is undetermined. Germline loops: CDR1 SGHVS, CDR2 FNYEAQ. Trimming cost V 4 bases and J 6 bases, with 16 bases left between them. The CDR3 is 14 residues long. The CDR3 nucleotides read TGTGCCAGCAGCTCCCTGGGTAGTTCGGGCGAGCAGTACTTC. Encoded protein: CASSSLGSSGEQYF.

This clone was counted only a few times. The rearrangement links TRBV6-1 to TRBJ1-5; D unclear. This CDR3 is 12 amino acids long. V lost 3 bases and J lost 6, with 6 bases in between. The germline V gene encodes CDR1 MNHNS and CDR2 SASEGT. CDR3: CASSDSGQPQHF. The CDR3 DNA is TGTGCCAGCAGTGACTCGGGTCAGCCCCAGCATTTT.

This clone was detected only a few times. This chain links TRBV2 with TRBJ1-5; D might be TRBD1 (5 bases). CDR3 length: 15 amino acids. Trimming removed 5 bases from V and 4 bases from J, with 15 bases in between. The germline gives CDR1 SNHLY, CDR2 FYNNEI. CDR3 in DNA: TGTGCCAGCAGTAAGGTTCTGGGGCCAAATCAGCCCCAGCATTTT. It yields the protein CASSKVLGPNQPQHF.

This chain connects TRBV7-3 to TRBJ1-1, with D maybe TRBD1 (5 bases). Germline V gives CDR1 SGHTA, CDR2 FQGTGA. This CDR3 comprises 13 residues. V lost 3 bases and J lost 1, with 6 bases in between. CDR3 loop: CASSFGANTEAFF. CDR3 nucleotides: TGTGCCAGCAGCTTTGGGGCGAACACTGAAGCTTTCTTT.

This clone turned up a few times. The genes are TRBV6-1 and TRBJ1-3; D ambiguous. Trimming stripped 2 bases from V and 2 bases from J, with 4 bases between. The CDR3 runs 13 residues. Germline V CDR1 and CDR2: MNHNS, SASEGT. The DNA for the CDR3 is TGTGCCAGCAGTGAATGGCCTGGAAACACCATATATTTT. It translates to CASSEWPGNTIYF.

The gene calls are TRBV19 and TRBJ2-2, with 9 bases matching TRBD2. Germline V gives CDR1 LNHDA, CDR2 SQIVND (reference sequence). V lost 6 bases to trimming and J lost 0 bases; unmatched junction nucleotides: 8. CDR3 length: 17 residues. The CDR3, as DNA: TGTGCCAGTAGCGTCGGTAGCGGGAGTTCGAACACCGGGGAGCTGTTTTTT. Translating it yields CASSVGSGSSNTGELFF.

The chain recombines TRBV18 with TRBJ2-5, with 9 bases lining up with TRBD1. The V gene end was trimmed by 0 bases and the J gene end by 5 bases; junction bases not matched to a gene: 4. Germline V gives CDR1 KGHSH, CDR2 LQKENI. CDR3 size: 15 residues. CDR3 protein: CASSPPTGGWETQYF. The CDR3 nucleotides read TGTGCCAGCTCACCACCCACAGGGGGCTGGGAGACCCAGTACTTC.

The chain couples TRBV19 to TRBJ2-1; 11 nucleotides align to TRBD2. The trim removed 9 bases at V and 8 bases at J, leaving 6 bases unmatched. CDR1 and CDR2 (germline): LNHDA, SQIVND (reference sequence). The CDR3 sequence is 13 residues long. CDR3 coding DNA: TGTGCCAGGAAACTAGCGGGAGACCATGAGCAGTTCTTC. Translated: CARKLAGDHEQFF. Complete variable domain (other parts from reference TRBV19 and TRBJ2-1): DGGITQSPKYLFRKEGQNVTLSCEQNLNHDAMYWYRQDPGQGLRLIYYSQIVNDFQKGDIAEGYSVSREKKESFPLTVTSAQKNPTAFYLCARKLAGDHEQFFGPGTRLTVL.